The 27 T cell receptor beta chains below were found in one sample sequenced in a study of blood T cell repertoires in COVID-19. Only in-frame clones appear in the TCRdb table, and some are missing; sequencing was by immunoSEQ multiplex PCR. The sample lists a few hundred thousand clones; about 90% were seen once. What was sequenced was peripheral blood. These receptors originate from a woman in her forties or fifties with COVID-19, enrolled during active disease.

This sequence joins TRBV14 and TRBJ1-2; D is ambiguous. Germline V lookup: CDR1 SGHDN, CDR2 FVKESK. The CDR3 sequence is 14 residues long. Trimming shortened V by 2 bases and J by 6 bases, and 13 bases separated the two germline ends. The CDR3: CASSQHPGFHGYTF. Written as DNA, the CDR3 is TGTGCCAGCAGCCAACACCCGGGGTTCCATGGCTACACCTTC.

The chain uses TRBV18 and TRBJ2-5; D may be TRBD1 (5 bases). Germline V gives CDR1 KGHSH, CDR2 LQKENI. Trimming removed 3 bases at V and 2 bases at J, with 10 bases between. The CDR3 has 14 amino acids. The CDR3 spells CASSPYRSQETQYF. CDR3 coding DNA: TGTGCCAGCTCACCCTACAGGTCTCAAGAGACCCAGTACTTC.

The genes are TRBV5-6 and TRBJ2-3; D possibly corresponds to TRBD2 (7 bases). This CDR3 comprises 16 residues. V dropped 2 bases and J dropped 3 bases, with 16 bases sitting between them. Germline CDR1 SGHDT, CDR2 YYEEEE. The CDR3 is CASSFGGLRGTDTQYF. CDR3 nucleotide sequence: TGTGCCAGCAGCTTCGGGGGGCTGAGGGGGACAGATACGCAGTATTTT.

The rearrangement links TRBV13 to TRBJ2-1, with 11 bases lining up with TRBD2. The CDR3 totals 17 residues. Germline assignment: CDR1 PRHDT and CDR2 FYEKMQ (reference sequence). V was clipped by 4 bases and J by 2 bases; unmatched bases: 7. The CDR3 here is CASSSPGLAATYNEQFF. As DNA, the CDR3 is TGTGCCAGCAGCTCGCCGGGACTAGCGGCTACCTACAATGAGCAGTTCTTC.

The chain joins TRBV5-1 to TRBJ1-4; 8 nucleotides align to TRBD1. Looked up from germline, CDR1 is SGHRS and CDR2 is YFSETQ. V shed 2 bases and J 5 bases; nucleotides not matched to a gene: 11. The CDR3 has 17 residues. The CDR3 region has the DNA TGCGCCAGCAGCTTCTTACCTACGACAGGGGCAAATGAAAAACTGTTTTTT. Translation gives CASSFLPTTGANEKLFF.

The chain combines TRBV25-1 with TRBJ2-5; tentatively, D is TRBD1 (5 bases). V was clipped by 4 bases and J by 8 bases, with 17 bases between them. CDR1 and CDR2 from the germline V gene are MGHDK and SYGVNS. The CDR3 is 14 residues long. In DNA, the CDR3 is TGTGCCAGCAGTGCCGCCCCAGGGCCCCAAACCCAGTACTTC. This sequence encodes CASSAAPGPQTQYF.

The rearrangement links TRBV30 to TRBJ2-3; D ambiguous. The CDR3 loop spans 13 amino acids. V lost 5 bases, J lost 3 bases, and 12 bases lay in between. CDR1 and CDR2 (germline): GTSNPN, SVGIG (reference sequence). CDR3: CAWDSLSTDTQYF. The CDR3 DNA reads TGTGCCTGGGACTCCCTTAGTACAGATACGCAGTATTTT.

Comment on this clone: This may be a read error, as it is one base from a much larger clone. Within the sample, other DNA sequences also encode this same CDR3. The CDR3 region has the DNA TGTGCCAGCAGCTTGCGGGGCTCTGGAAACACCATATATTTT. Translation: CASSLRGSGNTIYF. The chain joins TRBV5-4 to TRBJ1-3; D is undetermined. The CDR3 totals 14 residues. Germline values: CDR1 SGHNT, CDR2 YYREEE (reference sequence). Trimming took off 1 base at V and 0 bases at J, with 5 bases between the two ends.

This clone was recorded a few times. The rearrangement links TRBV2 to TRBJ1-2, with 10 bases identical to TRBD1. In germline, CDR1 is SNHLY, CDR2 FYNNEI. The CDR3 loop spans 16 amino acids. V lost 2 bases to trimming and J lost 8 bases; unmatched junction nucleotides: 11. The CDR3 spells CASSELHAGQGFGYTF. In nucleotides, the CDR3 is TGTGCCAGCAGTGAATTGCATGCGGGACAGGGGTTCGGCTACACCTTC.

The V and J genes are TRBV7-9 and TRBJ1-1, with D unclear. Germline lookup yields CDR1 SEHNR and CDR2 FQNEAQ (reference sequence). V was clipped by 1 base and J by 0 bases, with 6 bases between them. The length of the CDR3 is 14 residues. The CDR3 is CASSLESMNTEAFF. As DNA, the CDR3 is TGTGCCAGCAGCTTAGAGAGCATGAACACTGAAGCTTTCTTT.

The chain recombines TRBV12-5 with TRBJ1-5, with a possible D match to TRBD1 (5 bases). The germline CDR1 and CDR2 sequences are LGHNT and FRNRAP. V was trimmed by 2 bases and J by 0 bases, leaving 17 bases between them. The CDR3 is 18 residues long. The CDR3 protein is CASGLSQIGHYSNQPQHF. The CDR3 region has the DNA TGTGCTAGTGGTTTGTCTCAAATTGGACACTATAGCAATCAGCCCCAGCATTTT.

This clone was detected only a few times. The gene calls are TRBV11-2 and TRBJ1-5; TRBD1 might be the D (6 bases). V lost 5 bases to trimming and J lost 4 bases, with 12 bases between them. Germline assignment: CDR1 SGHAT and CDR2 FQNNGV. The CDR3 runs to 14 residues. The CDR3 loop reads CASSHNRANQPQHF. In DNA form, the CDR3 reads TGTGCCAGCAGCCACAACAGGGCTAATCAGCCCCAGCATTTT.

This chain connects TRBV14 to TRBJ1-1, with D possibly matching TRBD1 (5 bases). Deletions cut 0 bases from V and 1 base from J, with 18 bases between. The CDR3 loop spans 18 amino acids. The V gene's germline CDR1 is SGHDN and CDR2 FVKESK. CDR3 residues: CASSQERGDYIWNTEAFF. CDR3 sequence (DNA): TGTGCCAGCAGCCAAGAGCGGGGGGATTATATATGGAACACTGAAGCTTTCTTT.

The chain has TRBV24-1 and TRBJ2-3; a possible D gene is TRBD1 (6 bases). Trimming took 2 bases from V and 5 from J, leaving 19 bases between them. The CDR3 is made up of 17 amino acids. Germline CDR1 and CDR2: KGHDR and SFDVKD. CDR3 sequence reads: CATSDSGHGRHRDTQYF. The CDR3 region has the DNA TGTGCCACCAGTGATTCGGGACACGGCAGGCATAGAGATACGCAGTATTTT.

The gene calls are TRBV25-1 and TRBJ1-1; D unclear. The CDR3 runs to 10 residues. V shed 6 bases and J shed 11 bases, with 10 bases lying between them. Germline CDR1 MGHDK, CDR2 SYGVNS. CDR3 coding DNA: TGTGCCAGCAGGGGGAGGTATGCTTTCTTT. It translates to CASRGRYAFF.

The rearrangement uses TRBV6-5 and TRBJ1-3, with 7 bases fitting TRBD1. The CDR3 loop spans 13 amino acids. The trim removed 5 bases at V and 3 bases at J, leaving 1 base unmatched. CDR1 and CDR2 (germline): MNHEY, SVGAGI. The chain's CDR3 is CASSRGLGNTIYF. DNA of the CDR3: TGTGCCAGCAGTAGGGGGCTTGGAAACACCATATATTTT.

The chain is built from TRBV30 and TRBJ1-6; TRBD1 might be the D (6 bases). The germline gives CDR1 GTSNPN, CDR2 SVGIG (reference sequence). The germline V and J ends were trimmed by 1 base and 7 bases, with 14 bases remaining between them. The CDR3 runs 15 residues. CDR3: CAWSATTGSNSPLHF. CDR3 bases: TGTGCCTGGAGTGCTACGACAGGTTCGAATTCACCCCTCCACTTT.

The chain recombines TRBV6-5 with TRBJ2-1, with 9 bases aligning to TRBD2. Germline values: CDR1 MNHEY, CDR2 SVGAGI. The CDR3 totals 16 residues. The V gene end was trimmed by 2 bases and the J gene end by 6 bases; junction bases not matched to a gene: 8. The CDR3 DNA is TGTGCCAGCAGTTACGGACGCGGGAGGGCTATCAATGAGCAGTTCTTC. Its translation: CASSYGRGRAINEQFF.

The gene calls are TRBV7-9 and TRBJ2-5; 11 positions match TRBD2. V gave up 2 bases and J gave up 2 bases; unmatched junction bases: 7. The germline V gene has CDR1 SEHNR and CDR2 FQNEAQ (reference sequence). The CDR3 consists of 17 residues. The CDR3 DNA reads as TGTGCCAGCAGCTTACGTCCGGGACTAGCGGAACAAGAGACCCAGTACTTC. Translating it yields CASSLRPGLAEQETQYF.

The V call is TRBV18, the J call TRBJ2-2, with D tentatively TRBD1 (6 bases). CDR1 and CDR2 (germline): KGHSH, LQKENI. V was shortened by 1 base and J by 7 bases, with 7 bases between the two germline ends. The CDR3 runs 13 residues. DNA of the CDR3: TGTGCCAGCTCACCACAGGGGGACGGGGAGCTGTTTTTT. Translating gives CASSPQGDGELFF.

The CDR3 sequence: CASSSASAPWSEQFF. CDR3 sequence (DNA): TGTGCCAGCAGCTCCGCTAGCGCTCCCTGGAGTGAGCAGTTCTTC. This rearrangement joins TRBV7-2 to TRBJ2-1, with D possibly TRBD2 on 6 matching bases. Germline loops: CDR1 SGHTA, CDR2 FQGNSA. This CDR3 has 15 amino acids. With 4 bases removed from V and 9 bases from J, the gap between germline ends came to 19 bases.

The chain couples TRBV15 to TRBJ2-6; 7 positions agree with TRBD1. The germline gives CDR1 LNHNV, CDR2 YYDKDF (reference sequence). There are 18 residues in the CDR3. Trimming cost V 5 bases and J 2 bases; bases outside gene matches: 12. The CDR3 protein is CATSQRGGRGTGANVLTF. CDR3 DNA sequence: TGTGCCACCAGCCAACGAGGGGGCCGGGGCACTGGGGCCAACGTCCTGACTTTC.

This clone turned up a few times. This chain joins TRBV30 and TRBJ2-7; 11 bases are a match to TRBD2. CDR1 is GTSNPN and CDR2 is SVGIG in the germline V gene (reference sequence). This CDR3 is built from 17 residues. Germline trimming cut 2 bases from V and 0 bases from J; bases unmatched to any gene: 9. The CDR3 loop is CAWSRWLAGGGSYEQYF. CDR3 DNA sequence: TGTGCCTGGAGTCGTTGGCTAGCGGGAGGTGGCTCCTACGAGCAGTACTTC. The whole variable domain, filled in from reference TRBV30 and TRBJ2-7, reads SQTIHQWPATLVQPVGSPLSLECTVEGTSNPNLYWYRQAAGRGLQLLFYSVGIGQISSEVPQNLSASRPQDRQFILSSKKLLLSDSGFYLCAWSRWLAGGGSYEQYFGPGTRLTVT.

Comment on this clone: Other DNA sequences in this specimen translate into the identical CDR3. V usage is TRBV20-1 and J usage is TRBJ2-7; D gene ambiguous. The CDR3 is 11 amino acids. With 1 base removed from V and 4 bases from J, the gap between germline ends came to 5 bases. The germline V gene has CDR1 DFQATT and CDR2 SNEGSKA (reference sequence). CDR3 in DNA: TGCAGTGCTAGAGCCGGGTACGAGCAGTACTTC. Protein: CSARAGYEQYF.

This clone was seen once. DNA for the CDR3: TGTGCCAGCAGCCCCCCGGGGCGGGGTCCCTACGAGCAGTACTTC. It yields the protein CASSPPGRGPYEQYF. The chain joins TRBV28 to TRBJ2-7, with TRBD2 as a possible D gene (6 bases). Trimming cost V 6 bases and J 2 bases, with 17 bases left between them. CDR1 and CDR2 (germline): MDHEN, SYDVKM. There are 15 residues in the CDR3.

This chain joins TRBV18 and TRBJ1-1; 11 nucleotides agree with TRBD1. The CDR3 is 12 residues long. Per germline, CDR1 KGHSH and CDR2 LQKENI. The V and J ends lost 3 bases and 11 bases, in that order; junction bases with no gene match: 2. In DNA form, the CDR3 reads TGTGCCAGCTCACCGGACAGGGGGCGGGCTTTCTTT. It yields the protein CASSPDRGRAFF.

CDR3: CASTRLAGEETQYF. The CDR3 nucleotides read TGTGCCAGCACCAGACTAGCGGGAGAAGAGACCCAGTACTTC. V usage is TRBV6-5 and J usage is TRBJ2-5; 12 bases align to TRBD2. CDR1 is MNHEY, CDR2 SVGAGI, per germline. CDR3 length: 14 amino acids. V trimming: 7 bases; J trimming: 3 bases; junction bases outside the gene matches: 3.